This TCR beta chain was observed in a study of blood T cell repertoires in COVID-19. Study-level background: Nucleic acid was either cDNA or gDNA, and it came from T cells, B-cell-depleted T cells, or PBMCs.

Sequenced by immunoSEQ multiplex PCR; TCRdb stores in-frame clones only, minus some. The sample contains over 55,000 clones, about 80% of which appear only once. With V trimmed by 4 bases and J by 5 bases, 7 bases remained unmatched. CDR1 SGHTA and CDR2 FQGNSA come from the germline V gene. The CDR3 has 14 residues. The sequence was collected from a man of 80 years or more with COVID-19, enrolled during active disease. Sequenced sample: peripheral blood. The chain carries TRBV7-2 and TRBJ1-2, with 7 bases lining up with TRBD1. The CDR3 coding sequence is TGTGCCAGCAGCTACCGGGACAGCGCGTATGGCTACACCTTC. Protein sequence: CASSYRDSAYGYTF.